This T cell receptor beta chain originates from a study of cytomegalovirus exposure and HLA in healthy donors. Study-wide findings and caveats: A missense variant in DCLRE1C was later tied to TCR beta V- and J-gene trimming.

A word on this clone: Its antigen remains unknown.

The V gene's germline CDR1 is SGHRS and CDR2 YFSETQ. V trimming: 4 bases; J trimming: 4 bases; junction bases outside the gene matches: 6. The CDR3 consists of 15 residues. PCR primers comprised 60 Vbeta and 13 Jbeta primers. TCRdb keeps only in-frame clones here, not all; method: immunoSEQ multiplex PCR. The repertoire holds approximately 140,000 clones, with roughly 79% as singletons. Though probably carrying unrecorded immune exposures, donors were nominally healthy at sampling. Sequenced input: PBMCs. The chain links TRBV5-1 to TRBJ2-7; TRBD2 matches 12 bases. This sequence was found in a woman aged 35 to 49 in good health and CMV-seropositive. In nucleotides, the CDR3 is TGCGCCAGCAGCCCAAGGACTAGCGGGGCTTACGAGCAGTACTTC. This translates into CASSPRTSGAYEQYF.